A single T cell receptor (beta chain) is shown here with its context. What this receptor recognizes is not known. The record has no base qualities; no much larger clone is one base away. The CDR3 runs 13 residues from the cysteine to the phenylalanine. Just the 39-base CDR3 DNA is kept, in frame starting at base 1. CDR1 and CDR2 are read off the germline V gene as ENHRY and SYGVKD. The sample originates from a study of blood T cells in healthy people across ages (dated by TCRdb to the mid-2010s). General notes on the study: In model experiments, template switching captured about one uniquely barcoded TCR beta cDNA molecule for every two T cells. To avoid experimental bias, donors of different ages were distributed randomly across sequencing lanes. Age-related changes in TCR beta repertoire diversity were measured in the study by deep sequencing normalized with unique cDNA molecular identifiers. The donors were split into four age groups: young (average around 15 years), middle-aged (nearly 40), aged (more than 60) and long-lived (82). For two donors (one aged 18 to 30 and one aged 80 or older), the study analyzed two additional independent replicas of 1 million unique cDNA reads from the same blood draw. Overall study outcomes, separate from this receptor: Conclusive comparison of naive and antigen-experienced compartments was prevented by the profiling of bulk unsorted PBMCs. Observed TCR beta diversity per million T cells fell roughly linearly with age, and a significant reduction was already apparent by age roughly 40. Because donor CMV infection status was unknown, age-related changes in expanded clonotypes were potentially confounded. The long-lived group showed more naive CD4+ T cells, fewer expanded clones and increased TCR diversity than the aged group, suggesting age selection. A strong correlation was found between observed TCR beta diversity and the percentage of naive T cells measured by flow cytometry. Estimates of total diversity based on one million sequenced T cells were regarded as lower bounds and as underestimates.

Systemically healthy Caucasian individuals from Russia, over 30 in total and aged about 6 to 95 years, were included as donors. About 9.1 milliliters of peripheral blood were collected from each donor into EDTA-treated Vacutainer tubes. Ficoll-Paque density-gradient centrifugation was used to isolate PBMCs, with at least 7 million obtained per sample. Trizol reagent was used to extract total RNA from the PBMCs, yielding at least 6 micrograms per sample. For every donor, flow cytometry on a PBMC aliquot measured the percentage of naive CD45RAhigh/CD27high T cells. Libraries were built with 5' RACE. TCRdb names Illumina HiSeq 2500 as the instrument used. A second PCR of about 7 to 12 cycles was run with a J-beta primer mix and a sample-barcoded 5' primer. A unique molecular identifier was introduced onto each TCR beta cDNA molecule by a template-switch 5' adaptor carrying 12 random nucleotides. Each sample yielded at least 2.5 million CDR3-containing paired-end reads. First-strand cDNA synthesis was performed from all RNA using the Mint cDNA synthesis kit, with priming by a TRBC-specific oligonucleotide. Following uracil-DNA glycosylase treatment, all cDNA underwent a first 18-cycle PCR with the universal primers M1SS and BC2_uni_R. The original methods were these. For normalization, 1 million high-quality reads, each with a distinct molecular identifier, were randomly selected from each sample. Instead of being binned into consensus sequences, reads with shared molecular identifiers were discarded. MiTCR, with a Q25 quality threshold and the strictest error-elimination algorithm, was used for CDR3 identification, clonotype clustering and error correction. Lower-bound total TCR beta diversity was estimated with a nonparametric unseen species model using Euler transformation. TCRdb trimmed the raw reads at Q25, called clones with MiXCR and kept productive beta chains. Records with the same CDR3 protein are collapsed into one entry carrying the most frequent genes and DNA. The V and J calls shown here were made by TCRdb, not taken from the authors' results. The sample records about 640,000 distinct CDR3 sequences, around 54% of which are singletons. 30% to 45% of the sample rests with the top ten.

The sequence joins TRBV10-3 to TRBJ2-4, with the D assignment possibly TRBD1 or TRBD2, given 5 matching bases for each. The last part of the DNA fits TRBJ2-7 better; the J call may be wrong. This TCR derives from a man aged 60 to 75 in good health. The sample was blood. The CDR3 region reads CAISARDPHEQYF. The nucleotide sequence reads TGTGCCATCAGTGCCCGGGACCCCCACGAGCAGTACTTC.